Listed here are 4 T cell receptor beta chains from one sample, sequenced in a study of blood T cell repertoires in COVID-19. Profiling relied on immunoSEQ multiplex PCR, and the TCRdb table lists in-frame clones only, not all of them. The table shows 250,000 to 350,000 clones, with approximately 88% occurring only once. What was sequenced was peripheral blood. These TCRs come from a woman aged 45-60 years with active or convalescent COVID-19.

This clone appeared once. This chain uses TRBV10-3 with TRBJ1-5, with 7 bases aligning to TRBD1. The CDR3 is 15 residues long. V gave up 10 bases and J gave up 4 bases; unmatched junction bases: 13. Germline CDR1 is ENHRY and CDR2 is SYGVKD. The CDR3 sequence: CATDPGQKYNQPQHF. CDR3 coding DNA: TGTGCCACAGACCCGGGACAGAAATATAATCAGCCCCAGCATTTT.

The chain uses TRBV7-2 and TRBJ2-1; 11 positions agree with TRBD2. CDR1 SGHTA and CDR2 FQGNSA come from the germline V gene. The V gene end was trimmed by 2 bases and the J gene end by 3 bases; junction bases not matched to a gene: 9. CDR3 size: 18 residues. CDR3 DNA: TGTGCCAGCAGCTTAAGATCTGGGGGGACTAGCGGCTACAATGAGCAGTTCTTC. This codes for CASSLRSGGTSGYNEQFF.

For this clone: This same CDR3 is encoded by further DNA sequences in the sample. V is TRBV11-2 and J is TRBJ1-1, with D uncertain. The CDR3 extends over 13 amino acids. The V end was cut by 1 base, the J end by 0 bases, with 3 bases between. Germline V gives CDR1 SGHAT, CDR2 FQNNGV. The DNA of the CDR3 is TGTGCCAGCAGCTTAGCGGTGAACACTGAAGCTTTCTTT. It codes for CASSLAVNTEAFF.

The J gene is TRBJ1-1, the V gene TRBV28; TRBD1 is a possible D gene (6 bases). Germline V gene sequence: CDR1 MDHEN, CDR2 SYDVKM. This CDR3 comprises 14 residues. V lost 5 bases, J lost 8 bases, and 18 bases lay in between. CDR3 region: CASSRGGSNLEAFF. The CDR3 coding sequence is TGTGCCAGCAGTCGAGGGGGTTCCAACCTCGAAGCTTTCTTT.